The entry that follows covers one TCR beta chain sequence. The data are from a study of cytomegalovirus exposure and HLA in healthy donors. PCR used 60 Vbeta primers and 13 Jbeta primers. This table comes from immunoSEQ multiplex PCR, and its TCRdb copy is limited to in-frame clones, with some not included. The table records 95,000 to 150,000 clones, 73% of them present only once. Sequenced material: PBMCs. This TCR derives from a man aged 60 to 75 in good health and CMV-seropositive.

The CDR3 spells CASSESRAGKNEQFF. CDR3 nucleotides: TGTGCCAGCAGTGAAAGTAGGGCAGGGAAAAATGAGCAGTTCTTC. The gene calls are TRBV25-1 and TRBJ2-1; D is possibly TRBD1 (5 bases). The V end was cut by 2 bases, the J end by 7 bases, with 15 bases between. Germline values: CDR1 MGHDK, CDR2 SYGVNS. The CDR3 has 15 residues.